A selection of T cell receptor beta chains follows, all from one sample in a study of regulatory T cells in long-lasting Graves disease. TCRdb fed the multiplex PCR reads into MiXCR, producing one record per CDR3 protein. The table shows about 420,000 distinct CDR3 sequences, with 20% to 30% occurring only once. This sample comprised peripheral blood mononuclear cells (PBMCs), obtained when the disease was refractory, from a patient treated with antithyroid drugs. The receptors come from a female donor with Graves disease. Each CDR3 is given with its conserved first and last residue. The D gene is left open where the match is weak. A row's size may be missing; if present it is once, few, many or a size class.

v_gene	d_gene	j_gene	abundance	CDR3nt	CDR3aa
TRBV28	-	TRBJ2-7	many	TGTGCCAGCAGGACACCAGGGGAGCGGTACGAGCAGTACTTC	CASRTPGERYEQYF
TRBV28	TRBD1	TRBJ2-5	many	TGTGCCAGCAGTTTCCCGGGACAGCCCCCTGTGACCCAGTACTTC	CASSFPGQPPVTQYF
TRBV7-6	TRBD2	TRBJ2-5	-	TGTGCCAGCGGGGCTAGCGGGAGTGAGACCCAGTACTTC	CASGASGSETQYF
TRBV2	-	TRBJ1-1	many	TGTGCCAGCAGCCCGGGACGGAACACTGAAGCTTTCTTT	CASSPGRNTEAFF
TRBV6-1	-	TRBJ1-2	few	TGTGCCAGCAGTACCCGTCCAGGGGTGTGGGAGGGCTACACCTTC	CASSTRPGVWEGYTF
TRBV19	-	TRBJ2-5	few	TGTGCCAGTACCAAGGGCAACCAAGAGACCCAGTACTTC	CASTKGNQETQYF
TRBV5-6	TRBD2	TRBJ2-7	few	TGTGCCAGCAGCTTGGACGGGAGGGCCCTCTACGAGCAGTACTTC	CASSLDGRALYEQYF
TRBV20-1	-	TRBJ1-5	many	TGCAGTGCCACCCGACTAGATCAGCCCCAGCATTTT	CSATRLDQPQHF
TRBV7-3	-	TRBJ2-2	-	TGTGCCAGCAGCTTCAACAAGGGGTCCGGGGAGCTGTTTTTT	CASSFNKGSGELFF
TRBV29-1	TRBD2	TRBJ2-7	-	TGCAGCGTCTCAGCGGGAGGGACCTACGAGCAGTACTTC	CSVSAGGTYEQYF
TRBV7-2	TRBD2	TRBJ2-5	few	TGTGCCAGCAGCTTGGGGGGTGCGGGAGTAGGGCAAGAGACCCAGTACTTC	CASSLGGAGVGQETQYF
TRBV11-2	-	TRBJ2-7	many	TGTGCCAGCAGCGTGACACAGGGCTTCTACGAGCAGTACTTC	CASSVTQGFYEQYF
TRBV29-1	-	TRBJ2-2	few	TGCAGCGTTGGGTCCGGGGAGCTGTTTTTT	CSVGSGELFF
TRBV7-8	TRBD1	TRBJ1-2	many	TGTGCCAGCAGCTCGGCAGGGGGGAACTATGGCTACACCTTC	CASSSAGGNYGYTF
TRBV28	-	TRBJ1-1	many	TGTGCCAGCAGTTTGCGGGGACTTGAAGCTTTCTTT	CASSLRGLEAFF
TRBV29-1	-	TRBJ1-1	many	TGCAGCGTTGAAGAGGGCAACACTGAAGCTTTCTTT	CSVEEGNTEAFF
TRBV7-2	-	TRBJ2-4	many	TGTGCCAGCAGCTTTCTCAACGGGACATGGGTAGCCAAAAACATTCAGTACTTC	CASSFLNGTWVAKNIQYF
TRBV29-1	TRBD2	TRBJ2-1	-	TGCAGCGTTGTAAAACCCGGGACTAGCGGGAGGCGGAATGAGCAGTTCTTC	CSVVKPGTSGRRNEQFF
TRBV20-1	-	TRBJ1-5	many	TGCAGTGCTAAGGCGGGGCACATAAGCAATCAGCCCCAGCATTTT	CSAKAGHISNQPQHF
TRBV4-1	-	TRBJ2-7	-	TGCGCCAGCAGCCAAGTCCTGACCACCACCTACGAGCAGTACTTC	CASSQVLTTTYEQYF
TRBV5-1	TRBD2	TRBJ2-1	-	TGCGCCAGCAGCTTGGTGACTAGCGGGAGGCCTAGCTCCTACAATGAGCAGTTCTTC	CASSLVTSGRPSSYNEQFF
TRBV20-1	TRBD2	TRBJ2-7	many	TGCAGTGCTATACACCCTAGCGGGAGTGCCCACGAGCAGTACTTC	CSAIHPSGSAHEQYF
TRBV20-1	TRBD2	TRBJ2-7	few	TGCAGTGCCCTAGCGGGAGGGCCTGGTGAGCAGTACTTC	CSALAGGPGEQYF
TRBV11-1	TRBD1	TRBJ1-1	-	TGTGCCAGCAGCTTTCGCAGAAGGACAGGGGGCACTGAAGCTTTCTTT	CASSFRRRTGGTEAFF
TRBV20-1	-	TRBJ1-4	many	TGCAGTGCTAGAGATGCAGGGGCTAATGAAAAACTGTTTTTT	CSARDAGANEKLFF
TRBV6-2/TRBV6-3	TRBD2	TRBJ2-2	-	TGTGCCAGCAGTGAAGCTAGCGGGAGCCGAACCGGGGAGCTGTTTTTT	CASSEASGSRTGELFF
TRBV4-1	-	TRBJ2-5	-	TGCGCCAGCAGCCAAGATATCGAGACTGGTCGGAAGACCCAGTACTTC	CASSQDIETGRKTQYF
TRBV20-1	TRBD1	TRBJ1-2	-	TGCAGTGCTGAAACCGGGACAGGGGCTTCTGGCTACACCTTC	CSAETGTGASGYTF
TRBV2	TRBD1	TRBJ1-1	many	TGTGCCAGCAGCACGGGACAGGGAAGGAACACTGAAGCTTTCTTT	CASSTGQGRNTEAFF
TRBV20-1	-	TRBJ1-2	many	TGCAGTGCTAGAGGCCTCGGGATGGCGATCTCCGCCTTC	CSARGLGMAISAF
TRBV20-1	-	TRBJ2-5	-	TGCAGTGCTGGACAGACCCAAGAGACCCAGTACTTC	CSAGQTQETQYF
TRBV29-1	TRBD2	TRBJ2-5	many	TGCAGCGTTGGAGAGGGAGGGAGTAGAGGAGAGACCCAGTACTTC	CSVGEGGSRGETQYF
TRBV2	-	TRBJ1-1	many	TGTGCCAGCAGTGAAGCATGGGGAGAGGCTTTCTTT	CASSEAWGEAFF
TRBV12-5	TRBD2	TRBJ2-4	once	TGTGCTAGTGGTTTGCCAACTAGCGGGTGGAACATTCAGTACTTC	CASGLPTSGWNIQYF
TRBV6-1	-	TRBJ1-1	many	TGTGCCACTGCAGGGGTTAACACTGAAGCTTTCTTT	CATAGVNTEAFF
TRBV9	-	TRBJ1-1	-	TGTGCCAGCAGCGTAGGCCTTGGGGGATCGGCTGAAGCTTTCTTT	CASSVGLGGSAEAFF
TRBV29-1	-	TRBJ2-7	many	TGCAGCGTTGAAGGGCAGGGGAAGGGTGCCTACGAGCAGTACTTC	CSVEGQGKGAYEQYF
TRBV24-1	TRBD1	TRBJ1-4	many	TGTGCCACCAGTGACGCGTATGGCGACAGGGGAAATGAAAAACTGTTTTTT	CATSDAYGDRGNEKLFF
TRBV29-1	TRBD1	TRBJ1-4	many	TGCAGCGTCGCTATTCCTACAGGGGGTAATGAAAAACTGTTTTTT	CSVAIPTGGNEKLFF
TRBV15	-	TRBJ1-5	few	TGTGCCACCAGCAGAGGAAGAGAGTCGGTTCAGCCCCAGCATTTT	CATSRGRESVQPQHF
TRBV19	-	TRBJ1-2	-	TGTGCCAGTAGTATCGCGGCCGAAACTAACTATGGCTACACCTTC	CASSIAAETNYGYTF
TRBV20-1	-	TRBJ2-2	-	TGCAGTGCTGCGACAGTTACGAACACCGGGGAGCTGTTTTTT	CSAATVTNTGELFF
TRBV28	-	TRBJ2-7	few	TGTGCCAGCAGTAACAACCTTCTCGCCGAGCAGTACTTC	CASSNNLLAEQYF
TRBV5-1	-	TRBJ2-5	-	TGCGCCAGCAGCACCTCTAAGTACCAAGAGACCCAGTACTTC	CASSTSKYQETQYF
TRBV7-9	-	TRBJ2-7	once	TGTGCCAGCAGCACGCCCGGCGGCTCCTACGAGCAGTACTTC	CASSTPGGSYEQYF
TRBV7-2	-	TRBJ2-3	-	TGTGCCAGCAGCCTGAGTTATTCAGATACGCAGTATTTT	CASSLSYSDTQYF
TRBV3-1	TRBD2	TRBJ2-1	-	TGTGCCAGCAGCCAAGGAGGGACTAGAGTCACCAATGAGCAGTTCTTC	CASSQGGTRVTNEQFF
TRBV28	-	TRBJ1-1	many	TGTGCCAGCACAGCAGCAGGCTTGAACACTGAAGCTTTCTTT	CASTAAGLNTEAFF
TRBV4-1	-	TRBJ2-5	-	TGCGCCAGCAGCCTCGTAGATGGAGCCGGGGAGACCCAGTACTTC	CASSLVDGAGETQYF
TRBV27	-	TRBJ1-1	-	TGTGCCAGCATGTCCGGGATTCCAGACAGGTCCGACTCCTTTGAAGCTTTCTTT	CASMSGIPDRSDSFEAFF
TRBV29-1	TRBD2	TRBJ2-4	many	TGCAGCGTGGGACTAGCGGGTATTCAGTACTTC	CSVGLAGIQYF
TRBV3-1	-	TRBJ1-2	-	TGTGCCAGCAGCCAAGAGGCGGGTACAGGAGGCTACACCTTC	CASSQEAGTGGYTF
TRBV5-1	-	TRBJ2-6	once	TGCGCCAGCAGCTTTCGCGGGCCCCTCTTTCGCACGAACTCTGGGGCCAACGTCCTGACTTTC	CASSFRGPLFRTNSGANVLTF
TRBV6-1	-	TRBJ2-2	-	TGTGCCAGCAGGGGTCAGGGGGGGGCCACCGGGGAGCTGTTTTTT	CASRGQGGATGELFF
TRBV6-5	-	TRBJ1-2	-	TGTGCCAGCAGTTACGCGGGGGCTGGTGGCTTCACCTTC	CASSYAGAGGFTF
TRBV18	-	TRBJ1-2	-	TGTGCCAGCTTAAGCCCCCAGGGACTTCGTGGCTACACCTTC	CASLSPQGLRGYTF
TRBV20-1	TRBD2	TRBJ2-5	few	TGCAGTGCTAGTAGTATCGCTAGCGGGAGGTTCACGGCCCAGTACTTC	CSASSIASGRFTAQYF